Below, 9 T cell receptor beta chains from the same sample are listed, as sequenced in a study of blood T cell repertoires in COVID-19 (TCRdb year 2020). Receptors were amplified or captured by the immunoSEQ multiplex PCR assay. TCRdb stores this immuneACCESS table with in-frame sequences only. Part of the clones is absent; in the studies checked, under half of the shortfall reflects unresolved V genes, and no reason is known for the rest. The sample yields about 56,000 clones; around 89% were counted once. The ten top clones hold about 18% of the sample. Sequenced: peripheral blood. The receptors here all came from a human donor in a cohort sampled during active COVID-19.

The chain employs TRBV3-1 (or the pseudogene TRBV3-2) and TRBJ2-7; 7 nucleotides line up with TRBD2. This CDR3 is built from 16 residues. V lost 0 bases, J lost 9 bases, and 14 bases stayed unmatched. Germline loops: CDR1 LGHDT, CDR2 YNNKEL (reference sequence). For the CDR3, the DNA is TGTGCCAGCAGCCAAGATTCCGGGACTACTACTAGGAGGCAGTACTTC. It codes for CASSQDSGTTTRRQYF.

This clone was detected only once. CDR3 residues: CASSPRASSSGNTIYF. CDR3 nucleotide sequence: TGTGCCAGCAGCCCCCGTGCCAGTTCCTCTGGAAACACCATATATTTT. The V gene is TRBV9, the J gene TRBJ1-3; the D is unclear. CDR3 length: 16 amino acids. Germline-derived CDR1 and CDR2 are SGDLS and YYNGEE. Trimming took 4 bases from V and 0 from J, leaving 14 bases between them.

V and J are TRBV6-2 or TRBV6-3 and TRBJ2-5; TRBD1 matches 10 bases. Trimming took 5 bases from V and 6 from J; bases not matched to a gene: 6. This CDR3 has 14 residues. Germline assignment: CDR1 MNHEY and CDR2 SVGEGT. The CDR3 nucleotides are TGTGCCAGCAGTCGATGGACAGGGGGGCAGACCCAGTACTTC. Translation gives CASSRWTGGQTQYF.

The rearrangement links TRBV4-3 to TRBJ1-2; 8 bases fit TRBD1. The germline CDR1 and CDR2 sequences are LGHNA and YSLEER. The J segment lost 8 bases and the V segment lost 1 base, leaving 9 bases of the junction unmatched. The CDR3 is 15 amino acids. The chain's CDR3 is CASSQASQGAGGYTF. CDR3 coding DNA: TGCGCCAGCAGCCAAGCTAGCCAGGGGGCGGGCGGCTACACCTTC.

DNA of the CDR3: TGCGCCAGCAGCCAAGCCGGGACAGGGACCCACGAGCAGTACTTC. Protein product: CASSQAGTGTHEQYF. The rearrangement joins TRBV4-1 to TRBJ2-7; 9 nucleotides match TRBD1. Per germline, CDR1 MGHRA and CDR2 YSYEKL. The J segment lost 5 bases and the V segment lost 1 base, leaving 6 bases of the junction unmatched. The CDR3 runs to 15 residues.

The CDR3 protein is CASSEARLGVGSPLHF. CDR3 sequence (DNA): TGTGCCAGCAGTGAAGCGAGACTGGGAGTTGGGTCACCCCTCCACTTT. The rearrangement uses TRBV6-1 and TRBJ1-6; the D is unclear. Trimming removed 0 bases from V and 10 bases from J, with 16 bases in between. Germline V gene lookup returns CDR1 MNHNS and CDR2 SASEGT. The CDR3 runs 16 residues.

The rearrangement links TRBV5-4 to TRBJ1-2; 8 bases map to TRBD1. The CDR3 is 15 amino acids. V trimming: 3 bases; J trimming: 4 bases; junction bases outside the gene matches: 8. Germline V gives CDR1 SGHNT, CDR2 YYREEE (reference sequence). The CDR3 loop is CASSSGGGTAYGYTF. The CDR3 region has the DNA TGTGCCAGCAGCTCAGGGGGCGGGACAGCCTATGGCTACACCTTC.

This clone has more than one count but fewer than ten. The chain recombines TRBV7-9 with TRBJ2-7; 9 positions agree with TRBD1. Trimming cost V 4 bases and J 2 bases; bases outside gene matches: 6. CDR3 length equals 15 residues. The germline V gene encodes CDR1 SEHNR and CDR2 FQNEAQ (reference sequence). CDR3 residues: CASSSTGGATYEQYF. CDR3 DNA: TGTGCCAGCAGCTCAACAGGGGGCGCTACCTACGAGCAGTACTTC.

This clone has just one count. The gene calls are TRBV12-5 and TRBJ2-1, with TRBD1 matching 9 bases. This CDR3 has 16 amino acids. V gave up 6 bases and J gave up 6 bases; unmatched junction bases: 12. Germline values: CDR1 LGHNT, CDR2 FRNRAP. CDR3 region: CASGHNRGRVGNEQFF. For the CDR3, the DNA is TGTGCTAGTGGCCATAACAGGGGGCGTGTTGGCAATGAGCAGTTCTTC.